One and the same sample provided the 9 T cell receptor beta chains below, sequenced in a study of T-cell memory formation after mild COVID-19 (dated by TCRdb to the early 2020s). The library came from 5' RACE. For sequencing, an Illumina NovaSeq 6000 was employed. The public reads were quality trimmed at Q25 with fastp and then assembled into clones with MiXCR by TCRdb, keeping productive beta chains. Here each entry gathers all rows of one CDR3 protein and keeps the most common genes and DNA. The sample table contains roughly 130,000 distinct CDR3 sequences; only one count was recorded for over 15% of them. The ten top clones hold about 5% of the sample. Sequenced sample: PBMCs or a T cell subset sorted from them (not recorded which). The receptors here all came from a man aged 18 to 35 who had mild COVID-19 (a few samples of this study predate the infection). The sample titles of this study are shuffled in the database, so cell type and time point are left out; the donor was told from shared clones.

This clonotype has at least ten counts. This chain joins TRBV9 and TRBJ2-3; D gene unclear. CDR1 SGDLS and CDR2 YYNGEE come from the germline V gene. The ends were cut back, 0 bases at V and 0 bases at J, with 11 bases in the middle. This CDR3 spans 16 amino acids. The CDR3 bases are TGTGCCAGCAGCGTAGCCCCAGCGTTTAGCACAGATACGCAGTATTTT. Residues: CASSVAPAFSTDTQYF.

V and J are TRBV9 and TRBJ2-6; unclear D gene. CDR1 is SGDLS, CDR2 YYNGEE, per germline. The CDR3 has 14 amino acids. V was pared by 3 bases and J by 0 bases, with 4 bases between. For the CDR3, the DNA is TGTGCCAGCAGCGCAGGCTCTGGGGCCAACGTCCTGACTTTC. Amino acids: CASSAGSGANVLTF.

This clonotype was seen a few times. V is TRBV6-6 and J is TRBJ2-5; D might be TRBD2 (6 bases). The CDR3 runs to 14 residues. V was pared by 7 bases and J by 2 bases, with 14 bases between. Germline V CDR1 and CDR2: MNHNY, SVGAGI (reference sequence). The CDR3 nucleotides are TGTGCCAGCATCAGAACGGCGGGGCAAGAGACCCAGTACTTC. It is translated as CASIRTAGQETQYF.

This rearrangement joins TRBV5-1 to TRBJ2-7; TRBD1 matches at 10 bases. CDR1 and CDR2 (germline): SGHRS, YFSETQ. This CDR3 is 13 amino acids long. J was trimmed by 4 bases and V by 5 bases; bases with no gene match: 3. CDR3 amino acids: CASRAGQGYEQYF. For the CDR3, the DNA is TGCGCCAGCAGGGCGGGACAGGGGTACGAGCAGTACTTC.

V and J are TRBV5-6 and TRBJ1-2; TRBD1 matches at 8 bases. Trimming removed 4 bases from V and 4 bases from J; junction bases left unmatched: 9. Germline V gives CDR1 SGHDT, CDR2 YYEEEE. The CDR3 is 15 amino acids. The CDR3 protein is CASSPSDRDPYGYTF. The CDR3 bases are TGTGCCAGCAGCCCCTCGGACAGGGATCCCTATGGCTACACCTTC.

The chain recombines TRBV29-1 with TRBJ2-1, with a tentative D call TRBD1 (5 bases). The V gene's germline CDR1 is SQVTM and CDR2 ANQGSEA. The CDR3 extends over 10 amino acids. V was shortened by 6 bases and J by 7 bases, with 7 bases between the two germline ends. The CDR3 nucleotides read TGCAGCGTCCGACAGAATGAGCAGTTCTTC. Protein sequence: CSVRQNEQFF.

This chain joins TRBV6-1 and TRBJ1-5, with D hard to call. This CDR3 comprises 15 residues. Deletions cut 6 bases from V and 11 bases from J, with 23 bases between. The V gene's germline CDR1 is MNHNS and CDR2 SASEGT. The DNA for the CDR3 is TGTGCCAGCAGCCTAAGGCCGAACCTGGTCTTGTCCCAGCATTTT. Translated, it gives CASSLRPNLVLSQHF.

Only a few counts were recorded for this clonotype. The chain links TRBV5-4 to TRBJ2-5; D call uncertain. The CDR3 is 12 amino acids. Per the germline V gene, CDR1 is SGHNT and CDR2 is YYREEE (reference sequence). Trimming removed 1 base from V and 5 bases from J, with 6 bases in between. The CDR3 nucleotides read TGTGCCAGCAGCTTGACACCGGAGACCCAGTACTTC. The encoded protein is CASSLTPETQYF.

This clonotype showed up just a few times. The chain has TRBV2 and TRBJ2-7; D is uncertain. Germline lookup yields CDR1 SNHLY and CDR2 FYNNEI. The CDR3 is 13 residues long. Trimming shortened V by 1 base and J by 2 bases, and 6 bases separated the two germline ends. The CDR3 nucleotides read TGTGCCAGCAGTGAAGGTCAGACCTACGAGCAGTACGTC. Its protein product is CASSEGQTYEQYV.